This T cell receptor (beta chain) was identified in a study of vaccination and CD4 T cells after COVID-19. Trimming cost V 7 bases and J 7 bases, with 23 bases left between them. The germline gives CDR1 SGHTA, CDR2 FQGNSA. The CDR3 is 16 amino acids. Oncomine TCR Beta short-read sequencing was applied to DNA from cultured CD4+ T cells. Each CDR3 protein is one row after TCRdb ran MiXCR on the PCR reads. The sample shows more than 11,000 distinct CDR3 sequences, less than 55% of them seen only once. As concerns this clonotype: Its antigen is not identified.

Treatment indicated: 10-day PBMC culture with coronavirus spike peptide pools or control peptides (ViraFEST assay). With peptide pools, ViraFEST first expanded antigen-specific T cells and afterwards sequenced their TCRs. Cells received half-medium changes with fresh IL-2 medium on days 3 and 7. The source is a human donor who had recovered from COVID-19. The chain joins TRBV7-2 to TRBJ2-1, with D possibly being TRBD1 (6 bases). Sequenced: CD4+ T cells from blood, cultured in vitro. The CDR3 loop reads CASIPQGGRWGNEQFF. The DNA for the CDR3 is TGTGCCAGCATCCCCCAAGGGGGTCGGTGGGGGAATGAGCAGTTCTTC.